One sample yielded the 27 T cell receptor beta chains listed below, sequenced in a study of identical twins. TCRdb re-called the 5' RACE reads with MiXCR, one entry per CDR3 protein. The sample includes some 300,000 distinct CDR3 sequences, 10% to 15% of them seen just once. The same sample was also used in a study of yellow fever vaccine responses in identical twins.

The sequenced sample consisted of CD8+ T cells sorted from blood. The receptors were sampled from a woman aged 18-29 years in good health.

This rearrangement joins TRBV10-3 to TRBJ2-1; TRBD1 is a possible D gene (6 bases). Per the germline V gene, CDR1 is ENHRY and CDR2 is SYGVKD. The CDR3 is made up of 12 amino acids. Between the trimmed V and J ends, which lost 10 bases and 6 bases, there was a span of 13 bases. CDR3 DNA: TGTGCCAACTCCAGGGGTAGCAATGAGCAGTTCTTC. Its translation: CANSRGSNEQFF.

The J gene is TRBJ2-7, the V gene TRBV6-1, with D unresolved. Germline CDR1 MNHNS, CDR2 SASEGT. The V end lost 7 bases, the J end lost 3 bases, and 7 bases lay between the germline ends. This CDR3 has 11 amino acids. CDR3 sequence (DNA): TGTGCCAGCACTCACAGCTACGAGCAGTACTTC. It translates to CASTHSYEQYF.

This chain links TRBV7-9 with TRBJ2-7; either TRBD1 or TRBD2 may fit D (5 bases each). V was cut by 2 bases and J by 3 bases, with 14 bases left in between. The germline CDR1 and CDR2 sequences are SEHNR and FQNEAQ (reference sequence). The CDR3 is 15 amino acids. CDR3 sequence reads: CASSLFREWNYEQYV. The CDR3 nucleotides are TGTGCCAGCAGCTTATTCAGGGAGTGGAACTACGAGCAGTACGTC.

This clonotype was detected only a few times. This rearrangement joins TRBV12-5 to TRBJ2-1; no clear D. V lost 8 bases to trimming and J lost 4 bases, with 3 bases between them. The CDR3 has 10 residues. Germline CDR1 LGHNT, CDR2 FRNRAP. CDR3 amino acids: CASQYNEQFF. The CDR3 nucleotides read TGTGCTAGTCAATACAATGAGCAGTTCTTC.

The chain has TRBV2 and TRBJ2-3, with TRBD2 matching 12 bases. The CDR3 totals 16 residues. Looked up from germline, CDR1 is SNHLY and CDR2 is FYNNEI. J was trimmed by 5 bases and V by 7 bases; bases with no gene match: 10. CDR3 DNA: TGTGCCAGCAAAGCGAGACTAGCGGGAGTTATAGATACGCAGTATTTT. This translates into CASKARLAGVIDTQYF.

This sequence joins TRBV29-1 and TRBJ2-7, with D unresolved. V was clipped by 0 bases and J by 2 bases, with 14 bases between them. Germline V gene lookup returns CDR1 SQVTM and CDR2 ANQGSEA. The CDR3 has 15 amino acids. CDR3 protein: CSVEDSTHTTYEQYF. The CDR3 nucleotides are TGCAGCGTTGAAGATAGCACTCACACCACCTACGAGCAGTACTTC.

This clonotype was counted between two and nine times. This chain joins TRBV10-3 and TRBJ1-2; D is undetermined. This CDR3 contains 11 residues. V was pared by 4 bases and J by 3 bases, with 3 bases between. Germline loops: CDR1 ENHRY, CDR2 SYGVKD. DNA for the CDR3: TGTGCCATCAGTGTCGACTATGGCTACACCTTC. It specifies CAISVDYGYTF.

Written as DNA, the CDR3 is TGTGCCAGCAGTGGCAGCGGTCCTTTCAATGAGCAGTTCTTC. Its translation: CASSGSGPFNEQFF. The chain recombines TRBV6-1 with TRBJ2-1, with a possible D match to TRBD2 (5 bases). This CDR3 spans 14 amino acids. Trimming stripped 4 bases from V and 6 bases from J, with 13 bases between. Germline loops: CDR1 MNHNS, CDR2 SASEGT.

The rearrangement joins TRBV5-6 to TRBJ2-4; TRBD1 matches 7 bases. V dropped 0 bases and J dropped 1; count of bases not matched to a gene: 1. The CDR3 consists of 15 residues. CDR1 SGHDT and CDR2 YYEEEE come from the germline V gene. The CDR3 loop reads CASSLEQGAKNIQYF. In nucleotides, the CDR3 is TGTGCCAGCAGCTTGGAACAGGGGGCCAAAAACATTCAGTACTTC.

The CDR3 bases are TGCGCCAGCAGTGGTGGGACAGGGAAGATGGACTCCTACAATGAGCAGTTCTTC. It is translated as CASSGGTGKMDSYNEQFF. This chain joins TRBV10-1 and TRBJ2-1; 9 bases agree with TRBD1. Germline CDR1 and CDR2: WNHNN and SYGVQD (reference sequence). V lost 4 bases to trimming and J lost 0 bases; unmatched junction nucleotides: 10. CDR3 length: 18 residues.

This clonotype was seen a few times. The chain links TRBV13 to TRBJ2-1, with TRBD2 identical over 7 bases. Germline values: CDR1 PRHDT, CDR2 FYEKMQ (reference sequence). This CDR3 has 16 residues. V gave up 5 bases and J gave up 1 base; unmatched junction bases: 8. CDR3 region: CASSPGGYLSYNEQFF. CDR3 in DNA: TGTGCCAGCAGCCCCGGGGGGTATCTTTCCTACAATGAGCAGTTCTTC.

This chain connects TRBV27 to TRBJ2-3; 11 bases fit TRBD1. V lost 0 bases to trimming and J lost 6 bases; unmatched junction nucleotides: 5. Germline CDR1 is MNHEY and CDR2 is SMNVEV (reference sequence). CDR3 size: 16 residues. The CDR3 DNA reads as TGTGCCAGCAGTTTATCGGACAGGGGGCGTGGGGATACGCAGTATTTT. This translates into CASSLSDRGRGDTQYF.

This clonotype was picked up a small number of times. The rearrangement joins TRBV2 to TRBJ2-3, with 9 bases that match TRBD2. V trimming: 4 bases; J trimming: 0 bases; junction bases outside the gene matches: 14. Germline V lookup: CDR1 SNHLY, CDR2 FYNNEI. The CDR3 is 19 residues long. The DNA of the CDR3 is TGTGCCAGCAGTGGGGATGGGACTAGCAGGCTTCGGAGCACAGATACGCAGTATTTT. This translates into CASSGDGTSRLRSTDTQYF.

This clonotype has just a few counts. The rearrangement uses TRBV28 and TRBJ1-2; 7 nucleotides line up with TRBD1. Germline CDR1 MDHEN, CDR2 SYDVKM. This CDR3 region has 15 residues. V gave up 2 bases and J gave up 5 bases; unmatched junction bases: 8. The CDR3 DNA follows: TGTGCCAGCAGTTTAAGGGGGCGCCTTTGGTATGGCTACACCTTC. Its protein is CASSLRGRLWYGYTF.

This chain uses TRBV2 with TRBJ1-5; D uncertain. This CDR3 is 17 amino acids long. V gave up 2 bases and J gave up 5 bases, with 19 bases separating them. CDR1 is SNHLY, CDR2 FYNNEI, per germline. Here the CDR3 reads CASSEMWAQVTYQPQHF. CDR3 DNA: TGTGCCAGCAGTGAAATGTGGGCACAAGTAACTTATCAGCCCCAGCATTTT. The complete variable domain, with remaining parts taken from reference TRBV2 and TRBJ1-5, reads EPEVTQTPSHQVTQMGQEVILRCVPISNHLYFYWYRQILGQKVEFLVSFYNNEISEKSEIFDDQFSVERPDGSNFTLKIRSTKLEDSAMYFCASSEMWAQVTYQPQHFGDGTRLSIL.

Ten or more counts support this clonotype. V is TRBV7-9 and J is TRBJ2-7; TRBD1 is a possible D gene (6 bases). Trimming pared 5 bases from V and 0 bases from J, leaving 8 bases between. Germline CDR1 is SEHNR and CDR2 is FQNEAQ (reference sequence). CDR3 length: 13 amino acids. CDR3 protein: CASSGGHSYEQYF. Written as DNA, the CDR3 is TGTGCCAGCAGCGGGGGACACTCCTACGAGCAGTACTTC.

The chain links TRBV4-1 to TRBJ2-3, with D possibly being TRBD1 (6 bases). Germline CDR1 and CDR2: MGHRA and YSYEKL. This CDR3 is 14 amino acids long. The V and J ends lost 0 bases and 6 bases respectively, with 10 bases between them. CDR3 in amino acids: CASSQDTGLDTQYF. CDR3 nucleotides: TGCGCCAGCAGCCAAGATACAGGGTTGGATACGCAGTATTTT.

This rearrangement joins TRBV5-1 to TRBJ1-1; TRBD1 aligns across 10 bases. This CDR3 region has 15 residues. Germline V gives CDR1 SGHRS, CDR2 YFSETQ. V gave up 4 bases and J gave up 3 bases; unmatched junction bases: 6. The CDR3 nucleotides read TGCGCCAGCAGCGATAGACAGGGGGCTGACACTGAAGCTTTCTTT. Protein product: CASSDRQGADTEAFF.

This clonotype appeared many times. CDR3 sequence reads: CASSLGTVSYGYTF. CDR3 DNA: TGTGCCAGCAGTCTGGGGACGGTTTCATATGGCTACACCTTC. J is TRBJ1-2 and V is TRBV12-3 or TRBV12-4, with D perhaps matching TRBD1 (5 bases). This CDR3 comprises 14 residues. V gave up 5 bases and J gave up 5 bases, with 15 bases separating them.

This clonotype appeared a few times. This chain links TRBV5-1 with TRBJ2-1; D ambiguous. V was clipped by 1 base and J by 5 bases, with 16 bases between them. Germline V gene lookup returns CDR1 SGHRS and CDR2 YFSETQ. The CDR3 runs 16 residues. The CDR3 loop reads CASSLFVLSLNNEQFF. As DNA, the CDR3 is TGCGCCAGCAGCTTGTTTGTCCTCTCGCTGAACAATGAGCAGTTCTTC.

The CDR3 spells CAMGTGDLSYEQYF. The CDR3 DNA reads as TGTGCCATGGGCACCGGGGACCTCTCCTACGAGCAGTACTTC. The gene calls are TRBV5-5 and TRBJ2-7; D may match TRBD1 or TRBD2 (5 bases each). V was cut by 9 bases and J by 0 bases, with 16 bases left in between. Germline V lookup: CDR1 SGHKS, CDR2 YYEKEE (reference sequence). The CDR3 has 14 residues.

This clonotype was seen only a few times. The V and J genes are TRBV28 and TRBJ2-3; D unclear. V was pared by 6 bases and J by 6 bases, with 10 bases between. The germline V gene encodes CDR1 MDHEN and CDR2 SYDVKM. This CDR3 spans 12 amino acids. The CDR3 reads CASSYRPDTQYF. The DNA for the CDR3 is TGTGCCAGCAGCTATAGGCCCGATACGCAGTATTTT.

This clonotype was counted at least ten times. The chain has TRBV12-3 or TRBV12-4 and TRBJ2-2; 9 bases line up with TRBD1. The CDR3 covers 16 residues. Losses at the gene ends were 5 bases for V and 4 bases for J; bases not matched to a gene: 8. The CDR3 spells CASSPAGTGRTGELFF. CDR3 DNA sequence: TGTGCCAGCAGTCCGGCCGGGACAGGGCGCACCGGGGAGCTGTTTTTT.

This clonotype was seen only a few times. The chain employs TRBV7-6 and TRBJ2-5; 11 nucleotides line up with TRBD2. With V trimmed by 5 bases and J by 5 bases, 10 bases remained unmatched. CDR3 length: 16 residues. Germline CDR1 is SGHVS and CDR2 is FNYEAQ. The CDR3 sequence: CASSQGTSGLWETQYF. CDR3 DNA sequence: TGTGCCAGCAGCCAAGGGACTAGCGGTCTTTGGGAGACCCAGTACTTC.

The V and J genes are TRBV18 and TRBJ1-1; tentative D call: TRBD1 (5 bases). The CDR3 has 14 amino acids. CDR1 is KGHSH, CDR2 LQKENI, per germline. Trimming removed 0 bases from V and 4 bases from J, with 9 bases in between. CDR3 sequence (DNA): TGTGCCAGCTCACCACCGTTGGGGGGCACTGAAGCTTTCTTT. Protein sequence: CASSPPLGGTEAFF.

This clonotype was counted a few times. Written as DNA, the CDR3 is TGCAGCGTTGAAGTCCCGAAAGCAGGGGGATATGGCTACACCTTC. Residues: CSVEVPKAGGYGYTF. The rearrangement joins TRBV29-1 to TRBJ1-2; 7 bases align to TRBD1. The CDR3 runs 15 residues. With V trimmed by 1 base and J by 5 bases, 10 bases remained unmatched. The germline CDR1 and CDR2 sequences are SQVTM and ANQGSEA.

J is TRBJ2-2 and V is TRBV7-6; tentatively, D is TRBD2 (7 bases). The CDR3 has 14 amino acids. Trimming shortened V by 8 bases and J by 6 bases, and 16 bases separated the two germline ends. Germline V gives CDR1 SGHVS, CDR2 FNYEAQ. In DNA, the CDR3 is TGTGCCAGCCGAGGGGGAGGGAATGCCGGGGAGCTGTTTTTT. Its protein is CASRGGGNAGELFF. Filled out from reference TRBV7-6 and TRBJ2-2, the complete variable domain reads GAGVSQSPRYKVTKRGQDVALRCDPISGHVSLYWYRQALGQGPEFLTYFNYEAQQDKSGLPNDRFSAERPEGSISTLTIQRTEQRDSAMYRCASRGGGNAGELFFGEGSRLTVL.